This TCR beta chain was obtained from a study of T cell responses to AZD1222 COVID-19 vaccine. Here immunoSEQ multiplex PCR was the method, and the copy in TCRdb shows in-frame clones only, minus some. The top ten clones hold about 2.2% of a sample with 80,000 to 90,000 clones, roughly 87% of them seen once. This CDR3 has 13 residues. V shed 2 bases and J shed 2 bases, with 4 bases lying between them. CDR1 is SNHLY, CDR2 FYNNEI, per germline. This clone was detected only a few times. The TCR was taken from an adult in good health. This sequence joins TRBV2 and TRBJ1-5; no clear D. This specimen consisted of peripheral blood, obtained on day 0 of AZD1222 vaccination. The CDR3 sequence: CASSEMGNQPQHF. The CDR3 DNA follows: TGTGCCAGCAGTGAAATGGGCAATCAGCCCCAGCATTTT. Combining the CDR3 with reference TRBV2 and TRBJ1-5 gives the whole variable domain EPEVTQTPSHQVTQMGQEVILRCVPISNHLYFYWYRQILGQKVEFLVSFYNNEISEKSEIFDDQFSVERPDGSNFTLKIRSTKLEDSAMYFCASSEMGNQPQHFGDGTRLSIL.